These T cell receptor beta chains were read from a single sample in a study of blood T cell repertoires in COVID-19. TCRdb's table, derived via immunoSEQ multiplex PCR, lists solely in-frame clones and lacks some. Of 100,000 or so clones listed, about 93% are singletons. What was sequenced was peripheral blood. Receptors originate from a woman in her 50s in a cohort sampled during active COVID-19. Each CDR3 is given with its conserved first and last residue. A D gene is named only where the DNA matches it firmly. A row's size may be missing; if present it is once, few, many or a size class.

TRBV15	18	TRBD2	TRBJ2-1	NA	TGTGCCACCAGCAGACTTGCTCCTAGCGGGATTAACTACAATGAGCAGTTCTTC	CATSRLAPSGINYNEQFF
TRBV11-3	15	NA	TRBJ2-7	NA	TGTGCCAGCAGCCAATTCCAGGGCCCTTCCTACGAGCAGTACTTC	CASSQFQGPSYEQYF
TRBV6-6	15	NA	TRBJ2-7	NA	TGTGCCAGCATCCTCGGGGCAGGGAGGTTGGAGGAGCAGTACTTC	CASILGAGRLEEQYF
TRBV18	14	TRBD1	TRBJ2-3	NA	TGTGCCAGCATACCAGGGGGCTGGACAGATACGCAGTATTTT	CASIPGGWTDTQYF
TRBV12-3/TRBV12-4	13	TRBD2	TRBJ2-2	NA	TGTGCCAGCAGTCGGGGGGAGGCCGGGGAGCTGTTTTTT	CASSRGEAGELFF
TRBV18	15	NA	TRBJ1-4	NA	TGTGCCAGCTCACCACCGAGCTTCGAACGTGAAAAACTGTTTTTT	CASSPPSFEREKLFF
TRBV10-3	13	NA	TRBJ2-7	few	TGTGCCATCAGTGACAGGCATTCCTACGAGCAGTACTTC	CAISDRHSYEQYF
TRBV5-4	16	TRBD1	TRBJ2-5	NA	TGTGCCAGCAGCACCCGGGACAGACTATCGCAAGAGACCCAGTACTTC	CASSTRDRLSQETQYF
TRBV7-9	15	TRBD1	TRBJ2-7	NA	TGTGCCAGCAGCAACTACAGGGGGCGCGTCTACGAGCAGTACTTC	CASSNYRGRVYEQYF
TRBV21-1	16	NA	TRBJ1-1	NA	TGTGCCAGCAGCAAAGCTCGGGGGGGCCTCAACACTGAAGCTTTCTTT	CASSKARGGLNTEAFF
TRBV7-9	16	TRBD1	TRBJ2-3	NA	TGTGCCAGCAGGCGGGGACAGGGGGCGGTCACAGATACGCAGTATTTT	CASRRGQGAVTDTQYF
TRBV7-2	13	TRBD2	TRBJ2-7	NA	TGTGCCAGCAGCGGACTAGCGAGGTACGAGCAGTACTTC	CASSGLARYEQYF
TRBV5-1	17	TRBD2	TRBJ2-2	NA	TGCGCCAGCAGCATACTACCGGGACTAGCGGGCACCGGGGAGCTGTTTTTT	CASSILPGLAGTGELFF
TRBV7-3	14	TRBD2	TRBJ2-3	NA	TGTGCCAGCAGCCCTGGGCGGGCTAGCGGGACGCAGTATTTT	CASSPGRASGTQYF
TRBV7-9	13	NA	TRBJ2-7	NA	TGTGCCAGCAGCCGACAGTCCTCCTACGAGCAGTACTTC	CASSRQSSYEQYF
TRBV6-6	13	NA	TRBJ1-3	once	TGTGCCGGAGGGGGGGAATCTGGAAACACCATATATTTT	CAGGGESGNTIYF
TRBV10-3	15	TRBD1	TRBJ2-2	NA	TGTGCCATCAGTACCCGGGACAGGGTCACCGGGGAGCTGTTTTTT	CAISTRDRVTGELFF
TRBV6-5	14	TRBD2	TRBJ2-1	NA	TGTGCCAGCAGTCTAGCGGGAGGTCACAATGAGCAGTTCTTC	CASSLAGGHNEQFF
TRBV6-1	14	NA	TRBJ1-1	NA	TGTGCCAGCAGTGAAGGGGGCAGGGACACTGAAGCTTTCTTT	CASSEGGRDTEAFF
TRBV6-6	16	TRBD2	TRBJ2-3	NA	TGTGCCAGCAGTTCCCGACTAGCGGGGGGTACAGATACGCAGTATTTT	CASSSRLAGGTDTQYF
TRBV18	12	NA	TRBJ1-1	NA	TGTGCCAGTTTGAGAGAGAACACTGAAGCTTTCTTT	CASLRENTEAFF
TRBV2	18	TRBD1	TRBJ2-5	NA	TGTGCCAGCAGTTTTACGGGACAGGGGTTCATTTCCCAAGAGACCCAGTACTTC	CASSFTGQGFISQETQYF
TRBV10-3	19	TRBD1	TRBJ1-4	NA	TGTGCCATCAGTGAGTTACAGGGGGCGCAAGTATCAACTAATGAAAAACTGTTTTTT	CAISELQGAQVSTNEKLFF
TRBV11-3	13	TRBD1	TRBJ2-7	NA	TGTGCCAGCAGCACCAGGGACAGAGGGGAGCAGTACTTC	CASSTRDRGEQYF
TRBV19	16	TRBD2	TRBJ2-3	NA	TGTGCCAGTCTCCGGGTTGCGGGAGGGTGGCCAGATACGCAGTATTTT	CASLRVAGGWPDTQYF
TRBV6-6	14	NA	TRBJ1-6	NA	TGTGCCAGCGGGTACCGGGACATTAATTCACCCCTCCACTTT	CASGYRDINSPLHF
TRBV19	15	TRBD2	TRBJ2-7	NA	TGTGCCACCTCAAGCTGGGGGGGGGAGGCCTACGAGCAGTACTTC	CATSSWGGEAYEQYF
TRBV10-3	12	NA	TRBJ2-3	NA	TGTGCCATCGCCCAGGGTGTAGATACGCAGTATTTT	CAIAQGVDTQYF
TRBV19	14	TRBD1	TRBJ1-2	NA	TGTGCCAGTAAGAGGGACAGTAGCCACCCTGGCTACACCTTC	CASKRDSSHPGYTF
TRBV5-4	15	TRBD1	TRBJ1-2	NA	TGTGCCAGCAGCTTGGGACAGGGCCTGAGCTATGGCTACACCTTC	CASSLGQGLSYGYTF
TRBV6-5	15	TRBD1	TRBJ1-6	NA	TGTGCCAGCAGTTACTCGGACAGGGGGGCTTCACCCCTCCACTTT	CASSYSDRGASPLHF
TRBV3-1/TRBV3-2	17	TRBD1	TRBJ1-4	NA	TGTGCCAGCAGCCATCCCGGACAGGGCTGGGCTAATGAAAAACTGTTTTTT	CASSHPGQGWANEKLFF
TRBV12-3/TRBV12-4	13	NA	TRBJ2-4	NA	TGTGCCAGCAGTCCCGGGAGTCAGAACATTCAGTACTTC	CASSPGSQNIQYF
TRBV10-3	15	TRBD1	TRBJ2-7	NA	TGTGCCATCACCGGACAGGGGGCCTTTTCTTGCGAGCAGTACTTC	CAITGQGAFSCEQYF
TRBV19	15	TRBD1	TRBJ2-3	NA	TGTGCCAGTAGAGATCGACATCAGGGGGCGGATACGCAGTATTTT	CASRDRHQGADTQYF
TRBV6-5	15	NA	TRBJ1-1	NA	TGTGCCAGCAGTCCTGGTGGGGGGACGAACACTGAAGCTTTCTTT	CASSPGGGTNTEAFF
TRBV6-5	15	TRBD1	TRBJ1-1	few	TGTGCCAGCAGTTACTCGACAGGGCGAAGCACTGAAGCTTTCTTT	CASSYSTGRSTEAFF
TRBV4-1	16	NA	TRBJ1-2	NA	TGCGCCAGCAGCCAAGATTTCCAGGGAGGATGGTATGGCTACACCTTC	CASSQDFQGGWYGYTF
TRBV5-4	14	TRBD2	TRBJ2-5	NA	TGTGCCAGCAGCACAACTCGGGGGGAAGAGACCCAGTACTTC	CASSTTRGEETQYF
TRBV4-2	14	NA	TRBJ2-3	NA	TGTGCCAGCAGCTCCCTGGGCGACCGAGATACGCAGTATTTT	CASSSLGDRDTQYF
TRBV24-1	13	NA	TRBJ1-5	NA	TGTGCCACCAGTCGCCAGGGCCATCAGCCCCAGCATTTT	CATSRQGHQPQHF
TRBV21-1	18	NA	TRBJ1-5	NA	TGTGCCAGCAGCAAAGCGACCTCAAAGGAGGGTAGAGTGGAGCCCCAGCATTTT	CASSKATSKEGRVEPQHF
TRBV5-1	19	TRBD2	TRBJ2-3	NA	TGCGCCAGCAGCTTTAGGCTAGCGGGAGACGGGGGCAGGGCAGATACGCAGTATTTT	CASSFRLAGDGGRADTQYF
TRBV6-6	15	TRBD2	TRBJ2-3	NA	TGTGCCAGCAGCCTCTCGGGGGGGCCTTGGGATACGCAGTATTTT	CASSLSGGPWDTQYF
TRBV5-4	16	TRBD2	TRBJ2-5	NA	TGTGCCAGCAGCTGGACTAGCGGGAGGGCCTGGGAGACCCAGTACTTC	CASSWTSGRAWETQYF
TRBV10-2	13	TRBD1	TRBJ2-7	NA	TGCGCCAGCAGACAGGGGCCTTCCTACGAGCAGTACTTC	CASRQGPSYEQYF
TRBV2	14	NA	TRBJ2-7	NA	TGTGCCAGCAGCCGACTCCCGGGGGCCTACGAGCAGTACTTC	CASSRLPGAYEQYF
TRBV6-5	15	NA	TRBJ2-7	NA	TGTGCCAGCAGTTACATGCCAGGGATCGCCTACGAGCAGTACTTC	CASSYMPGIAYEQYF
TRBV18	16	NA	TRBJ2-2	NA	TGTGCCAGCTCAATAGCCCAGGGGATGAACACCGGGGAGCTGTTTTTT	CASSIAQGMNTGELFF
TRBV2	14	NA	TRBJ2-1	NA	TGTGCCAGCACTGGACAGAGGCTAGGGAGTGAGCAGTTCTTC	CASTGQRLGSEQFF
TRBV19	16	TRBD1	TRBJ1-4	NA	TGTGCCGCCAGTAGTATAGAGGAAGGGGGCAGGGGAAAACTGTTTTTT	CAASSIEEGGRGKLFF
TRBV29-1	14	TRBD1	TRBJ1-1	NA	TGCAGCGTTGAAGGGACAGGGCGGAACACTGAAGCTTTCTTT	CSVEGTGRNTEAFF